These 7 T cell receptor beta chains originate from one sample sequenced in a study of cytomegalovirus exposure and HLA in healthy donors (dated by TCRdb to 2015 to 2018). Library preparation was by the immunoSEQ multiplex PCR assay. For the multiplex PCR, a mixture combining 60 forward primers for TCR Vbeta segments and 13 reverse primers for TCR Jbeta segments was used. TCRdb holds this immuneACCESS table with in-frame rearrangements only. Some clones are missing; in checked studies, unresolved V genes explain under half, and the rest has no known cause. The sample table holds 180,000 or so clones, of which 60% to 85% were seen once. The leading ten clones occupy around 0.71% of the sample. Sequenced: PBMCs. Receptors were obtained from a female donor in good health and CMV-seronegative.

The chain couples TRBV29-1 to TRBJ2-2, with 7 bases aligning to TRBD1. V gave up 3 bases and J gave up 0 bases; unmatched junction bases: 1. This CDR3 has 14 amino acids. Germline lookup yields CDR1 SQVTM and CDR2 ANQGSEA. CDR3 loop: CSVDGTANTGELFF. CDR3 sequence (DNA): TGCAGCGTTGACGGGACAGCGAACACCGGGGAGCTGTTTTTT.

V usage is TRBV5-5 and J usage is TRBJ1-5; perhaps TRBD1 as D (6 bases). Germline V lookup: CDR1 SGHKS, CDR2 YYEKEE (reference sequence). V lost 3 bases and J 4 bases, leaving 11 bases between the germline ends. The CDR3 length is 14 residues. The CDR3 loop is CASSWRTENQPQHF. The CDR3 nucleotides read TGTGCCAGCAGCTGGCGGACAGAAAATCAGCCCCAGCATTTT.

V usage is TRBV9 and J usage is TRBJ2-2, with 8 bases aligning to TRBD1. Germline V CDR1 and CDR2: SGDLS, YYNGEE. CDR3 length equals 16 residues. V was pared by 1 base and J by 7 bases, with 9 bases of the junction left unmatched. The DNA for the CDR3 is TGTGCCAGCAGCGTAAGGGCAGGGGGCGCCGTCGGGGAGCTGTTTTTT. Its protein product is CASSVRAGGAVGELFF.

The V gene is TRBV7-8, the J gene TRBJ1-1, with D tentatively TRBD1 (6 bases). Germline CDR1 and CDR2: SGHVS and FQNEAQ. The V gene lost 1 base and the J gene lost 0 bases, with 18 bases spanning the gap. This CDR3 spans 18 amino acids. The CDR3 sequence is CASSLDPRGSHMNTEAFF. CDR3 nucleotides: TGTGCCAGCAGCTTAGACCCCAGGGGATCCCACATGAACACTGAAGCTTTCTTT. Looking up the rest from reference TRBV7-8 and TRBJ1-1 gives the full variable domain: GAGVSQSPRYKVAKRGQDVALRCDPISGHVSLFWYQQALGQGPEFLTYFQNEAQLDKSGLPSDRFFAERPEGSVSTLKIQRTQQEDSAVYLCASSLDPRGSHMNTEAFFGQGTRLTVV.

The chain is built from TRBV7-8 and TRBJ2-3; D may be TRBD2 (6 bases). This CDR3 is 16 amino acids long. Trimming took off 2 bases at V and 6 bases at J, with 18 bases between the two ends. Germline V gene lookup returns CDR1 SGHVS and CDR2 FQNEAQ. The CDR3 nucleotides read TGTGCCAGCAGCTTATCCCCTAGCGCGGGGTTGGATACGCAGTATTTT. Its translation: CASSLSPSAGLDTQYF.

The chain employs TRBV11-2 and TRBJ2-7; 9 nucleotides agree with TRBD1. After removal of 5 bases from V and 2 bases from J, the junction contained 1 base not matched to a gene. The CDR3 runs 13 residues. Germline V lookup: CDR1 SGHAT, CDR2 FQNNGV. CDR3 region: CASSRDRAYEQYF. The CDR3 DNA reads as TGTGCCAGCAGCCGGGACAGGGCCTACGAGCAGTACTTC.

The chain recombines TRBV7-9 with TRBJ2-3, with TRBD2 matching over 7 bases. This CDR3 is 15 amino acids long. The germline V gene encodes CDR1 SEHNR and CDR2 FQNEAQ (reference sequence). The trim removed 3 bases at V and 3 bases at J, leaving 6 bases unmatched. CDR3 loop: CASSFSGGLTDTQYF. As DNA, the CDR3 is TGTGCCAGCAGCTTCTCGGGAGGACTAACAGATACGCAGTATTTT.